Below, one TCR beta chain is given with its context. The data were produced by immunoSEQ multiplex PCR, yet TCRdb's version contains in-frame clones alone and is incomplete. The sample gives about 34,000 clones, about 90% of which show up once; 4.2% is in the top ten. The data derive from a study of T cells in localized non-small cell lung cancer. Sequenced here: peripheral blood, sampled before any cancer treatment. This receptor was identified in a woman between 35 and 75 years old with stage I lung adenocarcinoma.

The CDR3 nucleotides read TGTGCCAGCAGTGCTTGGGACGGCGGGCAGCCCCAGCATTTT. It is translated as CASSAWDGGQPQHF. The chain couples TRBV6-5 to TRBJ1-5; D perhaps matches TRBD1 (5 bases). Trimming left V 5 bases short and J 7 bases short, with 15 bases between. Germline V gene sequence: CDR1 MNHEY, CDR2 SVGAGI. This CDR3 region has 14 residues.